One sample yielded the 20 T cell receptor beta chains listed below, sequenced in a study of shared clonotypes between healthy human individuals. TCRdb keeps only in-frame clones here, not all; method: immunoSEQ multiplex PCR. The sample shows roughly 1,000,000 clones, approximately 80% of them seen only once. The specimen was memory CD4+ T cells from PBMCs. Subset here: CD45RA-negative fraction. The receptors were sampled from a man aged 18 to 30 in good health. Some clones in this sample may be carry-over from other donors' samples.

This rearrangement joins TRBV14 to TRBJ2-5; TRBD2 aligns across 8 bases. The V and J ends lost 1 base and 4 bases, in that order; junction bases with no gene match: 5. CDR3 length: 15 residues. CDR1 is SGHDN, CDR2 FVKESK, per germline. The CDR3 loop reads CASSQVHLAGETQYF. CDR3 in DNA: TGTGCCAGCAGCCAAGTCCACCTAGCGGGAGAGACCCAGTACTTC.

This chain uses TRBV19 with TRBJ1-1, with D uncertain. CDR1 is LNHDA and CDR2 is SQIVND in the germline V gene (reference sequence). CDR3 size: 15 residues. Between the trimmed V and J ends, which lost 4 bases and 1 base, there was a span of 13 bases. Here the CDR3 reads CASSRSPGENTEAFF. CDR3 DNA: TGTGCCAGTAGTAGGTCCCCCGGGGAGAACACTGAAGCTTTCTTT.

The V and J genes are TRBV28 and TRBJ1-5; 7 bases line up with TRBD1. The germline gives CDR1 MDHEN, CDR2 SYDVKM. This CDR3 comprises 14 residues. V lost 3 bases, J lost 6 bases, and 5 bases stayed unmatched. Written as DNA, the CDR3 is TGTGCCAGCAGTTTCGGAGGGGGCGGTCAGCCCCAGCATTTT. This gives the protein CASSFGGGGQPQHF.

The chain recombines TRBV10-3 with TRBJ2-7; 8 positions match TRBD2. This CDR3 has 17 residues. V shed 10 bases, J shed 3 bases, and the junction held 20 bases outside the gene matches. The germline CDR1 and CDR2 sequences are ENHRY and SYGVKD. The DNA of the CDR3 is TGTGCCACCCGGGGGGGCTCCCGGGGGTCCTCATTCTACGAGCAGTACTTC. This gives the protein CATRGGSRGSSFYEQYF.

V usage is TRBV30 and J usage is TRBJ2-7; weak D call: TRBD2 (5 bases). The CDR3 spans 12 residues. Between the trimmed V and J ends, which lost 4 bases and 1 base, there was a span of 8 bases. Germline assignment: CDR1 GTSNPN and CDR2 SVGIG (reference sequence). CDR3 bases: TGTGCCTGGAAACGGGATTCCTACGAGCAGTACTTC. Translating it yields CAWKRDSYEQYF.

The V and J genes are TRBV9 and TRBJ2-1; tentatively, D is TRBD2 (7 bases). Between the trimmed V and J ends, which lost 0 bases and 4 bases, there was a span of 11 bases. CDR3 size: 15 residues. In germline, CDR1 is SGDLS, CDR2 YYNGEE. CDR3 amino acids: CASSVEGDYYNEQFF. CDR3 DNA: TGTGCCAGCAGCGTAGAGGGGGACTATTACAATGAGCAGTTCTTC.

This chain links TRBV7-3 with TRBJ2-5; TRBD2 aligns across 7 bases. J lost 1 base, V lost 8 bases, and 13 bases had no gene match. The germline gives CDR1 SGHTA, CDR2 FQGTGA. The CDR3 runs to 16 residues. Here the CDR3 reads CASAGGGGGPQETQYF. As DNA, the CDR3 is TGTGCCAGCGCCGGCGGTGGGGGAGGGCCCCAAGAGACCCAGTACTTC.

The chain employs TRBV14 and TRBJ2-7, with D hard to call. V lost 0 bases to trimming and J lost 6 bases, with 27 bases between them. This CDR3 has 19 residues. Germline V gives CDR1 SGHDN, CDR2 FVKESK. Written as DNA, the CDR3 is TGTGCCAGCAGCCAAGATCTCGTCGAGGAGCAGGATACTACGTTCGAGCAGTACTTC. It codes for CASSQDLVEEQDTTFEQYF.

The chain uses TRBV19 and TRBJ2-5, with 8 bases that match TRBD2. After removal of 4 bases from V and 2 bases from J, the junction contained 6 bases not matched to a gene. There are 15 residues in the CDR3. CDR1 and CDR2 (germline): LNHDA, SQIVND (reference sequence). The CDR3 sequence: CASSRGAGGQETQYF. The CDR3 DNA follows: TGTGCCAGTAGTAGGGGGGCGGGAGGTCAAGAGACCCAGTACTTC.

This chain joins TRBV11-2 and TRBJ1-4; D gene ambiguous. The CDR3 has 17 residues. Germline V gene lookup returns CDR1 SGHAT and CDR2 FQNNGV. V dropped 5 bases and J dropped 0 bases, with 16 bases sitting between them. Here the CDR3 DNA reads TGTGCCAGCAGCCTAGGAAAGAGTGGTGCAACTAATGAAAAACTGTTTTTT. This translates into CASSLGKSGATNEKLFF.

The rearrangement links TRBV1 to TRBJ2-7; TRBD1, the table's D call, was not compared with the DNA. TRBV1 is designated a pseudogene. The CDR3 runs to 16 residues. CDR3 protein: CTSSRPRGQGEYEQYF. The CDR3 DNA sequence: TGCACCAGCAGCCGCCCTAGGGGACAGGGTGAGTACGAGCAGTACTTC.

The rearrangement joins TRBV5-1 to TRBJ2-2, with no clear D. V was clipped by 1 base and J by 1 base, with 8 bases between them. The CDR3 has 15 amino acids. The germline V gene encodes CDR1 SGHRS and CDR2 YFSETQ. In DNA form, the CDR3 reads TGCGCCAGCAGCTTGATTGGCGAGAACACCGGGGAGCTGTTTTTT. As protein: CASSLIGENTGELFF.

The chain links TRBV29-1 to TRBJ1-2, with 7 bases matching TRBD1. This CDR3 region has 15 residues. The V segment lost 6 bases and the J segment 0 bases; nucleotides outside the gene matches: 10. Looked up from germline, CDR1 is SQVTM and CDR2 is ANQGSEA. This CDR3 reads CSVDRGPVANYGYTF. The CDR3 DNA is TGCAGCGTCGATAGGGGGCCAGTAGCTAACTATGGCTACACCTTC.

This chain joins TRBV7-2 and TRBJ1-2, with no clear D. V gave up 6 bases and J gave up 0 bases, with 11 bases separating them. Germline assignment: CDR1 SGHTA and CDR2 FQGNSA. This CDR3 is built from 14 residues. In DNA form, the CDR3 reads TGTGCCAGCAGACGGGGTACAGCTAACTATGGCTACACCTTC. Its translation is CASRRGTANYGYTF.

V usage is TRBV6-6 and J usage is TRBJ1-5; D ambiguous. CDR3 length: 16 amino acids. Germline V gene lookup returns CDR1 MNHNY and CDR2 SVGAGI (reference sequence). Deletions cut 2 bases from V and 1 base from J, with 12 bases between. Here the CDR3 reads CASSYRKSESNQPQHF. Here the CDR3 DNA reads TGTGCCAGCAGTTACCGGAAAAGTGAGAGCAATCAGCCCCAGCATTTT.

This CDR3 is CAIAGGQYF. Written as DNA, the CDR3 is TGTGCCATAGCAGGGGGGCAGTACTTC. The J gene is TRBJ2-5, the V gene TRBV10-3; D is possibly TRBD1 (7 bases). Trimming shortened V by 9 bases and J by 11 bases, and 10 bases separated the two germline ends. Germline lookup yields CDR1 ENHRY and CDR2 SYGVKD. This CDR3 region has 9 residues.

The CDR3 protein is CASSTWVGQEAFF. CDR3 nucleotides: TGTGCCAGCAGCACCTGGGTCGGGCAGGAAGCTTTCTTT. The rearrangement joins TRBV5-6 to TRBJ1-1, with D unclear. This CDR3 has 13 amino acids. Trimming pared 4 bases from V and 8 bases from J, leaving 15 bases between. Germline V gives CDR1 SGHDT, CDR2 YYEEEE.

The rearrangement joins TRBV28 to TRBJ1-1; D is unresolved. V was trimmed by 2 bases and J by 6 bases, leaving 13 bases between them. Germline CDR1 reads MDHEN; CDR2 reads SYDVKM. The CDR3 runs 14 residues. The CDR3 reads CASSLGLPGAEAFF. The DNA of the CDR3 is TGTGCCAGCAGTTTAGGTCTGCCGGGCGCTGAAGCTTTCTTT. The full variable domain, completed using reference TRBV28 and TRBJ1-1, is DVKVTQSSRYLVKRTGEKVFLECVQDMDHENMFWYRQDPGLGLRLIYFSYDVKMKEKGDIPEGYSVSREKKERFSLILESASTNQTSMYLCASSLGLPGAEAFFGQGTRLTVV.

This sequence joins TRBV7-9 and TRBJ2-7, with D perhaps TRBD2 (5 bases). CDR3 length equals 14 residues. V was shortened by 5 bases and J by 2 bases, with 13 bases between the two germline ends. CDR1 is SEHNR and CDR2 is FQNEAQ in the germline V gene (reference sequence). CDR3 nucleotide sequence: TGTGCCAGCAGCCCGGATAGAGGGACCTACGAGCAGTACTTC. Its translation: CASSPDRGTYEQYF.

For this clone: This likely stems from a read error, as it lies one base from a far larger clone. V gene TRBV10-3 combines with J gene TRBJ2-5, with 10 bases that match TRBD2. Losses at the gene ends were 6 bases for V and 11 bases for J; bases not matched to a gene: 12. Germline V lookup: CDR1 ENHRY, CDR2 SYGVKD. The CDR3 is made up of 14 amino acids. Here the CDR3 DNA reads TGTGCCATCAGGAGGACTAGCGGCCCCTACGGGCAGTACTTC. Encoded protein: CAIRRTSGPYGQYF.